This TCR beta chain originates from a study of blood T cells in healthy people across ages. The CDR3 is 17 amino acids. CDR1 SGHTA and CDR2 FQGTGA come from the germline V gene. Trimming cost V 5 bases and J 2 bases, with 20 bases left between them. This clonotype was seen only a few times. With a J-beta primer mix and a sample-barcoded 5' primer, a second PCR ran roughly 6 to 12 cycles. In TCRdb, the 5' RACE reads were re-called with MiXCR into one record per CDR3 protein. The data hold some 930,000 distinct CDR3 sequences, with under 35% observed a single time. Another study also made use of these data, one on T cells of mothers and their children.

The TCR sequence derives from a woman in her forties in good health. V and J are TRBV7-3 and TRBJ2-3, with a tentative D call TRBD1 (6 bases). Sequencing was performed on blood. The CDR3 bases are TGTGCCAGCAGCCCACCAGGGGTTTACACCTTCACAGATACGCAGTATTTT. Amino acid sequence: CASSPPGVYTFTDTQYF. The full variable domain, in which reference TRBV7-3 and TRBJ2-3 provide the parts outside the CDR3, is GAGVSQTPSNKVTEKGKYVELRCDPISGHTALYWYRQSLGQGPEFLIYFQGTGAADDSGLPNDRFFAVRPEGSVSTLKIQRTERGDSAVYLCASSPPGVYTFTDTQYFGPGTRLTVL.